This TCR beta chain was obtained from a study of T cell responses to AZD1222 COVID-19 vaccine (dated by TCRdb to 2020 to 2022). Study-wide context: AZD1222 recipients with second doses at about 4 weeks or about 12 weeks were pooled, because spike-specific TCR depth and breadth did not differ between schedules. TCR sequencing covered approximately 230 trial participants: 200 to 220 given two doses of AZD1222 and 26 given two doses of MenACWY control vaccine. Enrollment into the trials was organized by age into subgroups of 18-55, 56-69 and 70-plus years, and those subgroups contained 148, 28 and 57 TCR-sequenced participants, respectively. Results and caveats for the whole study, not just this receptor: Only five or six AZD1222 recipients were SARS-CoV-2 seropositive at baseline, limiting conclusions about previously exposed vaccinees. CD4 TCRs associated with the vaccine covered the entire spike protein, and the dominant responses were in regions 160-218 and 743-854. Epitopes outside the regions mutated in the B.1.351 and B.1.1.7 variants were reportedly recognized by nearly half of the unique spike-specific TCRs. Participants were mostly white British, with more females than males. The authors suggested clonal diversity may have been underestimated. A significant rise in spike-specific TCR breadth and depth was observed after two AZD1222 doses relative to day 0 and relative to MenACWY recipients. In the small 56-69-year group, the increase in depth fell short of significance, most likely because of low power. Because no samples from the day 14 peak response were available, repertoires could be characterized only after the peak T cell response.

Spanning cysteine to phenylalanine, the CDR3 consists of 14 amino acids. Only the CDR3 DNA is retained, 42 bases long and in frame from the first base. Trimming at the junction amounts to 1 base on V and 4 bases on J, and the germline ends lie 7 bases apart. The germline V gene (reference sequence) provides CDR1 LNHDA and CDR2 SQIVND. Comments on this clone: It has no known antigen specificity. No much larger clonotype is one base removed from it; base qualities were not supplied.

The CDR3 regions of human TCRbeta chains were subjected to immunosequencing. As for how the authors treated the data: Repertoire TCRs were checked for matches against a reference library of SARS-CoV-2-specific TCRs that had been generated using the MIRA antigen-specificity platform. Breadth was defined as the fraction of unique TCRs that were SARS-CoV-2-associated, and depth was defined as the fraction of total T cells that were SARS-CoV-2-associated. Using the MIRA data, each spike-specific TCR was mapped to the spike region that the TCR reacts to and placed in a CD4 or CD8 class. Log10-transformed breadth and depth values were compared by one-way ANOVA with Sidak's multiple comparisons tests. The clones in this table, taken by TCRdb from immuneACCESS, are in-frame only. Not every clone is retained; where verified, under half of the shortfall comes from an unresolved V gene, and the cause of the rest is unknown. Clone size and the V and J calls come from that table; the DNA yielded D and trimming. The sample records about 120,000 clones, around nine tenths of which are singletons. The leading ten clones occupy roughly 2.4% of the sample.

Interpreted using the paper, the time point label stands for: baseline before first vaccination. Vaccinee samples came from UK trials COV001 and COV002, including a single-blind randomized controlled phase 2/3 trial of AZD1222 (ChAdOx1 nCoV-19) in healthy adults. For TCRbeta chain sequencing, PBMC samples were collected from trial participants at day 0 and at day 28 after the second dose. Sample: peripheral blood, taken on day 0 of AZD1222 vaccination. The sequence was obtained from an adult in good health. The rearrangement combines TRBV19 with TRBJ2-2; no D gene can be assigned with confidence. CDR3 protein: CASSIGHFTGELFF. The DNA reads TGTGCCAGTAGTATAGGGCATTTCACCGGGGAGCTGTTTTTT.